This passage covers 24 T cell receptor beta chains from one sample sequenced in a study of blood T cell repertoires in COVID-19. Libraries were prepared by immunoSEQ multiplex PCR; TCRdb keeps only in-frame clonotypes and omits some of them. The data contain about 56,000 clones, around 84% of them singletons. Sequenced input: peripheral blood. These receptors originate from a woman older than 75 with acute or convalescent COVID-19.

The gene calls are TRBV29-1 and TRBJ1-5; tentative D call: TRBD1 (5 bases). Germline loops: CDR1 SQVTM, CDR2 ANQGSEA. This CDR3 comprises 12 residues. Trimming took off 6 bases at V and 3 bases at J, with 9 bases between the two ends. CDR3 protein: CSVQEHNQPQHF. CDR3 in DNA: TGCAGCGTACAGGAGCACAATCAGCCCCAGCATTTT.

The chain recombines TRBV7-6 with TRBJ2-5, with a tentative D call TRBD1 (5 bases). This CDR3 is built from 15 residues. CDR1 is SGHVS, CDR2 FNYEAQ, per germline. V shed 1 base and J shed 5 bases, with 14 bases lying between them. The CDR3 DNA reads as TGTGCCAGCAGCTTAGTTTATAGGGGCAGGGAGACCCAGTACTTC. It translates to CASSLVYRGRETQYF. The full variable domain, completed using reference TRBV7-6 and TRBJ2-5, is GAGVSQSPRYKVTKRGQDVALRCDPISGHVSLYWYRQALGQGPEFLTYFNYEAQQDKSGLPNDRFSAERPEGSISTLTIQRTEQRDSAMYRCASSLVYRGRETQYFGPGTRLLVL.

The genes are TRBV6-4 and TRBJ2-2; the D gene is possibly TRBD2 (7 bases). The CDR3 length is 15 residues. Germline assignment: CDR1 MRHNA and CDR2 SNTAGT. V gave up 6 bases and J gave up 6 bases, with 17 bases separating them. This chain's CDR3 is CASRSLGGRAGELFF. CDR3 bases: TGTGCCAGCAGATCCCTAGGGGGGAGGGCCGGGGAGCTGTTTTTT.

The chain carries TRBV4-2 and TRBJ1-4; 10 nucleotides agree with TRBD1. The length of the CDR3 is 16 residues. Germline V gene lookup returns CDR1 LGHNA and CDR2 YNFKEQ. The V and J ends lost 0 bases and 7 bases, in that order; junction bases with no gene match: 5. CDR3 sequence (DNA): TGTGCCAGCAGCCAAGATTCGACAGGGGGCATTGAAAAACTGTTTTTT. As protein: CASSQDSTGGIEKLFF.

The V and J genes are TRBV12-2 and TRBJ1-2. TRBV12-2 is a recognized pseudogene. CDR3 length: 20 amino acids. The CDR3 protein is CASRSEFGGEGRWKLYGYTF. Here the CDR3 DNA reads TGTGCAAGTCGCTCGGAATTTGGGGGGGAAGGACGTTGGAAGCTCTATGGCTACACCTTC.

The chain employs TRBV3-1 (or the pseudogene TRBV3-2) and TRBJ2-1; TRBD2 aligns across 11 bases. This CDR3 spans 18 amino acids. J gave up 6 bases and V 1 base, and 11 bases lay outside the gene matches. Germline values: CDR1 LGHDT, CDR2 YNNKEL (reference sequence). CDR3 sequence: CASSQGSTSGGLGNEQFF. As DNA, the CDR3 is TGTGCCAGCAGCCAAGGATCTACTAGCGGGGGTCTAGGCAATGAGCAGTTCTTC.

This chain joins TRBV10-3 and TRBJ2-3; 9 nucleotides line up with TRBD2. The V segment lost 4 bases and the J segment 1 base; nucleotides outside the gene matches: 3. CDR3 length: 15 residues. CDR1 ENHRY and CDR2 SYGVKD come from the germline V gene. As DNA, the CDR3 is TGTGCCATCAGTGGGATAGCGGGGGGCACAGATACGCAGTATTTT. It codes for CAISGIAGGTDTQYF.

The J gene is TRBJ2-7, the V gene TRBV5-8; D is unclear. The CDR3 extends over 12 amino acids. CDR1 is SGHTS and CDR2 is YDEGEE in the germline V gene. V was pared by 2 bases and J by 4 bases, with 7 bases between. CDR3 DNA sequence: TGTGCCAGCAGCTTTGCGACTTACGAGCAGTACTTC. It is translated as CASSFATYEQYF.

The V call is TRBV19, the J call TRBJ2-7; D unresolved. The CDR3 is 11 amino acids. Germline V gene data show CDR1 as LNHDA and CDR2 as SQIVND (reference sequence). V was pared by 5 bases and J by 4 bases, with 6 bases between. CDR3 region: CASSFGYEQYF. In nucleotides, the CDR3 is TGTGCCAGTAGTTTCGGTTACGAGCAGTACTTC.

V is TRBV20-1 and J is TRBJ2-3; maybe TRBD1 (7 bases). The CDR3 extends over 14 amino acids. V was pared by 3 bases and J by 3 bases, with 13 bases between. The V gene's germline CDR1 is DFQATT and CDR2 SNEGSKA (reference sequence). The CDR3 loop is CSASKEGATDTQYF. In nucleotides, the CDR3 is TGCAGTGCTAGTAAGGAGGGGGCGACAGATACGCAGTATTTT.

The chain is built from TRBV27 and TRBJ2-2, with a weak D call TRBD2 (5 bases). Germline values: CDR1 MNHEY, CDR2 SMNVEV (reference sequence). CDR3 length: 13 residues. V lost 6 bases, J lost 6 bases, and 11 bases lay in between. The chain's CDR3 is CASREAVAGELFF. CDR3 nucleotide sequence: TGTGCCAGCAGAGAAGCGGTGGCCGGGGAGCTGTTTTTT.

V gene TRBV19 combines with J gene TRBJ1-1; D gene unclear. The V gene's germline CDR1 is LNHDA and CDR2 SQIVND (reference sequence). The CDR3 is made up of 13 amino acids. The V end lost 4 bases, the J end lost 7 bases, and 13 bases lay between the germline ends. The CDR3 loop is CASSSPRLVEAFF. In DNA form, the CDR3 reads TGTGCCAGTAGTAGTCCTCGACTGGTTGAAGCTTTCTTT.

This chain joins TRBV9 and TRBJ2-2; 9 bases match TRBD1. Germline V gene data show CDR1 as SGDLS and CDR2 as YYNGEE. The trim removed 2 bases at V and 7 bases at J, leaving 12 bases unmatched. This CDR3 region has 17 residues. The CDR3 spells CASSVSGTGTRGGELFF. CDR3 bases: TGTGCCAGCAGCGTCTCCGGGACAGGGACCAGGGGCGGGGAGCTGTTTTTT.

This clone was counted a few times. The rearrangement uses TRBV24-1 and TRBJ2-5; D not certain. The CDR3 is 12 amino acids. The V end lost 2 bases, the J end lost 5 bases, and 5 bases lay between the germline ends. Germline CDR1 reads KGHDR; CDR2 reads SFDVKD. DNA of the CDR3: TGTGCCACCAGTGATTACGGTGAGACCCAGTACTTC. Translation: CATSDYGETQYF.

The chain couples TRBV3-1 (or the pseudogene TRBV3-2) to TRBJ1-1, with 7 nucleotides matching TRBD1. Germline V gene lookup returns CDR1 LGHDT and CDR2 YNNKEL (reference sequence). This CDR3 is 14 amino acids long. The V and J ends lost 6 bases and 0 bases, in that order; junction bases with no gene match: 4. The CDR3 DNA is TGTGCCAGCAGGGGACAGACCATGAACACTGAAGCTTTCTTT. As protein: CASRGQTMNTEAFF.

This sequence joins TRBV5-1 and TRBJ2-5; 14 positions match TRBD2. V shed 7 bases and J 5 bases; nucleotides not matched to a gene: 16. This CDR3 spans 18 amino acids. CDR1 is SGHRS and CDR2 is YFSETQ in the germline V gene. CDR3 DNA: TGCGCCAGCCGTCCCGGACTAGCGGGGGGCGAGATCCGGGAGACCCAGTACTTC. Its translation: CASRPGLAGGEIRETQYF. Based on the CDR3 plus reference TRBV5-1 and TRBJ2-5, the full variable domain is KAGVTQTPRYLIKTRGQQVTLSCSPISGHRSVSWYQQTPGQGLQFLFEYFSETQRNKGNFPGRFSGRQFSNSRSEMNVSTLELGDSALYLCASRPGLAGGEIRETQYFGPGTRLLVL.

The V and J genes are TRBV5-4 and TRBJ1-1, with D tentatively TRBD1 (6 bases). This CDR3 comprises 14 residues. V lost 3 bases and J 4 bases, leaving 13 bases between the germline ends. Germline V gives CDR1 SGHNT, CDR2 YYREEE (reference sequence). DNA for the CDR3: TGTGCCAGCAGCTGGGGAACAGGGTTCACTGAAGCTTTCTTT. Translated: CASSWGTGFTEAFF.

This chain connects TRBV2 to TRBJ1-2; tentative D call: TRBD1 (6 bases). Germline CDR1 reads SNHLY; CDR2 reads FYNNEI. The V and J ends lost 6 bases and 4 bases respectively, with 15 bases between them. This CDR3 region has 14 residues. CDR3 DNA: TGTGCCAGCAGCTCCACAGGGAAACCCTATGGCTACACCTTC. Encoded protein: CASSSTGKPYGYTF.

V usage is TRBV7-2 and J usage is TRBJ2-7, with a weak D call TRBD2 (5 bases). The CDR3 length is 13 residues. Per germline, CDR1 SGHTA and CDR2 FQGNSA. The germline V and J ends were trimmed by 1 base and 8 bases, with 12 bases remaining between them. Here the CDR3 DNA reads TGTGCCAGCAGCTTAGGGTGGGAGAGGAAGCAGTACTTC. Encoded protein: CASSLGWERKQYF.

This clone was detected only a few times. This chain joins TRBV13 and TRBJ1-3; D not resolved. Deletions cut 5 bases from V and 0 bases from J, with 8 bases between. Germline assignment: CDR1 PRHDT and CDR2 FYEKMQ (reference sequence). CDR3 length: 14 amino acids. The CDR3 region has the DNA TGTGCCAGCAGCATGACAAGCTCTGGAAACACCATATATTTT. Protein sequence: CASSMTSSGNTIYF.

This chain links TRBV2 with TRBJ1-6; 9 nucleotides agree with TRBD1. V trimming: 11 bases; J trimming: 9 bases; junction bases outside the gene matches: 11. This CDR3 is 14 amino acids long. In germline, CDR1 is SNHLY, CDR2 FYNNEI. The CDR3 DNA reads TGTGCCGGCCACGAGGACAGGGGACGTTCACCCCTCCACTTT. It is translated as CAGHEDRGRSPLHF. The entire variable domain, with the rest obtained from reference TRBV2 and TRBJ1-6, is as follows: EPEVTQTPSHQVTQMGQEVILRCVPISNHLYFYWYRQILGQKVEFLVSFYNNEISEKSEIFDDQFSVERPDGSNFTLKIRSTKLEDSAMYFCAGHEDRGRSPLHFGNGTRLTVT.

In this sample, this clone turned up once. The genes are TRBV27 and TRBJ1-3; tentative D call: TRBD1 (5 bases). The V gene lost 0 bases and the J gene lost 4 bases, with 19 bases spanning the gap. CDR3 size: 18 residues. Germline values: CDR1 MNHEY, CDR2 SMNVEV (reference sequence). CDR3: CASSLSGPGQGGGNTIYF. CDR3 DNA: TGTGCCAGCAGTTTATCAGGCCCCGGGCAGGGAGGCGGAAACACCATATATTTT.

The chain uses TRBV7-8 and TRBJ2-5; possible D gene TRBD2, 7 bases. The CDR3 spans 14 residues. Germline CDR1 SGHVS, CDR2 FQNEAQ. Trimming left V 6 bases short and J 6 bases short, with 17 bases between. The CDR3 reads CASRRGGAVKTQYF. CDR3 nucleotides: TGTGCCAGCAGACGTGGGGGGGCAGTGAAGACCCAGTACTTC.

Turning to this clone: At one of its ends the junction is not consistent with the germline gene, which may arise from a read error. The gene calls are TRBV19 and TRBJ1-1; possible D gene TRBD1, 6 bases. CDR1 is LNHDA and CDR2 is SQIVND in the germline V gene (reference sequence). This CDR3 is built from 16 residues. The CDR3 DNA reads TGTGCCCGTAGCAATGGCCCGGGGGCGGGGGGCACTGAAGCTTTCTTT. It specifies CARSNGPGAGGTEAFF.